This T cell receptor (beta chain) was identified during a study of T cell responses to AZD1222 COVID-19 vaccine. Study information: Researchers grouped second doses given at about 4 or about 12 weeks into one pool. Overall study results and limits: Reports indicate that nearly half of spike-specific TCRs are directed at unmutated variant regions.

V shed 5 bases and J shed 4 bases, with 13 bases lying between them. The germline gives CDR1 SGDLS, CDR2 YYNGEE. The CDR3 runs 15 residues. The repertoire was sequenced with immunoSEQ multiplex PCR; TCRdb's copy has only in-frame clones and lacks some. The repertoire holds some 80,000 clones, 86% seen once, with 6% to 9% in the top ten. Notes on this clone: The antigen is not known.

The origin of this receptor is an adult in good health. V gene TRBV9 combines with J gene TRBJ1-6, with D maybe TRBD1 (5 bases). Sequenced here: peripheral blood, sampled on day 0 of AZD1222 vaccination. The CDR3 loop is CASRGQGLYNSPLHF. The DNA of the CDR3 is TGTGCCAGCAGAGGACAAGGACTTTATAATTCACCCCTCCACTTT.